One and the same sample provided the 8 T cell receptor beta chains below, sequenced in a study of T cell repertoires in cytomegalovirus infection. Antigens of these TCRs are unknown. MiXCR, run by TCRdb on the reads, gives a single entry per CDR3 protein. The data show approximately 990,000 distinct CDR3 sequences, less than 35% seen once. Material: cultured CD8+ T cells from PBMCs, obtained from culture after CMV antigen stimulation. The receptor source for this set is a human donor in good health (CMV status not recorded). Some clones in this sample may be carry-over from other donors' samples.

The V and J genes are TRBV27 and TRBJ1-6; D remains ambiguous. Germline V lookup: CDR1 MNHEY, CDR2 SMNVEV (reference sequence). The CDR3 has 18 amino acids. V shed 0 bases and J shed 2 bases, with 14 bases lying between them. The CDR3 is CASSLSPSGPTYNSPLHF. The CDR3 region has the DNA TGTGCCAGCAGTTTATCCCCTTCCGGGCCTACCTATAATTCACCCCTCCACTTT.

This clonotype has just a few counts. This chain connects TRBV12-5 to TRBJ2-3; TRBD2 matches at 11 bases. CDR1 LGHNT and CDR2 FRNRAP come from the germline V gene. The CDR3 is made up of 17 amino acids. Losses at the gene ends were 3 bases for V and 4 bases for J; bases not matched to a gene: 9. In DNA, the CDR3 is TGTGCTAGTGGTTTCGGACTAGCGGGTGACGTCCCAGATACGCAGTATTTT. It translates to CASGFGLAGDVPDTQYF.

The V call is TRBV27, the J call TRBJ2-1; perhaps TRBD2 as D (6 bases). The length of the CDR3 is 15 residues. CDR1 is MNHEY, CDR2 SMNVEV, per germline (reference sequence). V was pared by 3 bases and J by 8 bases, with 17 bases between. The CDR3: CASSFGLGGWDEQFF. Written as DNA, the CDR3 is TGTGCCAGCAGTTTCGGTCTTGGGGGGTGGGATGAGCAGTTCTTC.

This chain joins TRBV5-3 and TRBJ2-4; D is perhaps TRBD1 or TRBD2 (6 bases each). TRBV5-3 is an open reading frame, and its role is uncertain. With 8 bases removed from V and 0 bases from J, the gap between germline ends came to 18 bases. This CDR3 contains 16 residues. For the CDR3, the DNA is TGTGCCAGCAGCACTTACAGGGACTTAGCCAAAAACATTCAGTACTTC. Translating it yields CASSTYRDLAKNIQYF.

The table lists this clonotype with a few counts. The chain recombines TRBV14 with TRBJ1-1; D might be TRBD1 (5 bases). The V end was cut by 4 bases, the J end by 1 base, with 13 bases between. CDR3 size: 15 residues. Germline CDR1 SGHDN, CDR2 FVKESK. The DNA for the CDR3 is TGTGCCAGCAGCCTAGCGACAGTTGGGAACACTGAAGCTTTCTTT. It specifies CASSLATVGNTEAFF.

The chain couples TRBV7-8 to TRBJ1-2, with no clear D. Germline V lookup: CDR1 SGHVS, CDR2 FQNEAQ. This CDR3 contains 13 residues. V was pared by 5 bases and J by 1 base, with 8 bases between. The CDR3 region is CASSQGNNYGYTF. DNA of the CDR3: TGTGCCAGCAGCCAAGGGAATAACTATGGCTACACCTTC.

The chain has TRBV7-2 and TRBJ2-4, with D perhaps assigned TRBD1 or TRBD2 (6 bases each). Trimming cost V 1 base and J 1 base, with 20 bases left between them. Germline loops: CDR1 SGHTA, CDR2 FQGNSA. The CDR3 covers 19 residues. The CDR3 loop reads CASSLVAGEVSLAKNIQYF. CDR3 nucleotide sequence: TGTGCCAGCAGCTTAGTCGCAGGGGAGGTCTCGTTGGCCAAAAACATTCAGTACTTC. Drawing the rest from reference TRBV7-2 and TRBJ2-4, the complete variable domain is GAGVSQSPSNKVTEKGKDVELRCDPISGHTALYWYRQSLGQGLEFLIYFQGNSAPDKSGLPSDRFSAERTGGSVSTLTIQRTQQEDSAVYLCASSLVAGEVSLAKNIQYFGAGTRLSVL.

The chain links TRBV27 to TRBJ2-5; 7 bases align to TRBD1. The V gene's germline CDR1 is MNHEY and CDR2 SMNVEV (reference sequence). This CDR3 has 13 residues. V was clipped by 6 bases and J by 7 bases; unmatched bases: 8. The CDR3 reads CASSLTGLGTQYF. CDR3 sequence (DNA): TGTGCCAGCAGCCTGACAGGGTTGGGGACCCAGTACTTC.